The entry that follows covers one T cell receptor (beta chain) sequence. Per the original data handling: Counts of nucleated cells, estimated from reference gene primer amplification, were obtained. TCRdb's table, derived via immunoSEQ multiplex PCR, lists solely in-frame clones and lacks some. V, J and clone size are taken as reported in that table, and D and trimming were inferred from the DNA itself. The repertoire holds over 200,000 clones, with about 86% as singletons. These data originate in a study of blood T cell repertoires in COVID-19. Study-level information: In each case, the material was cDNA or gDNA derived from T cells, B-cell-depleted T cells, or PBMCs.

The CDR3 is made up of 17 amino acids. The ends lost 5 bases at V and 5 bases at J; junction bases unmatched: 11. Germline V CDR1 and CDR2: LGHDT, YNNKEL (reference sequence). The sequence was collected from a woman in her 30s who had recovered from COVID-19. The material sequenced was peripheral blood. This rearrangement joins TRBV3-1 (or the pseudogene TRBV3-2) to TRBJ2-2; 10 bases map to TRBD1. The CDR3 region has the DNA TGTGCCAGCAGCGCTAGGTTTGGACAGGGGGGGACCGGGGAGCTGTTTTTT. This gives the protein CASSARFGQGGTGELFF.